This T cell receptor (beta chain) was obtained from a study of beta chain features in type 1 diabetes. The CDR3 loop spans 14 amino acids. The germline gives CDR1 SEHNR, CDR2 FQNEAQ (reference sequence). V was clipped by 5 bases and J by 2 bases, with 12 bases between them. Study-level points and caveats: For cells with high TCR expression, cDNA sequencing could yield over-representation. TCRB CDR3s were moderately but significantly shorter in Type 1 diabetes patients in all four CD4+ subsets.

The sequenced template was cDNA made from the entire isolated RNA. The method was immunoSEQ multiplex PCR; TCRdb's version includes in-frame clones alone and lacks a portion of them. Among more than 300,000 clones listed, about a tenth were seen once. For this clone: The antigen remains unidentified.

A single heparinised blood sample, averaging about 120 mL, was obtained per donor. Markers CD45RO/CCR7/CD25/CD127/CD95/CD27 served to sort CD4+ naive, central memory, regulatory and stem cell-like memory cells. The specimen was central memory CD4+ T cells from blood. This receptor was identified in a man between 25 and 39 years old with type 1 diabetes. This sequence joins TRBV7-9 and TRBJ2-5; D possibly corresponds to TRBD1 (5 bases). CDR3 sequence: CASSRGHSQETQYF. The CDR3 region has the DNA TGTGCCAGCAGCCGCGGACACTCTCAAGAGACCCAGTACTTC. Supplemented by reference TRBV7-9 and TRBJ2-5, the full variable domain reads DTGVSQNPRHKITKRGQNVTFRCDPISEHNRLYWYRQTLGQGPEFLTYFQNEAQLEKSRLLSDRFSAERPKGSFSTLEIQRTEQGDSAMYLCASSRGHSQETQYFGPGTRLLVL.